This TCR beta chain is drawn from a study of T cell clonality in common variable immunodeficiency. Study conclusions and caveats: CVID subjects had higher TCRbeta clonality than healthy controls, most marked in about a third.

This clone was seen many times. No antigen is known for it. The read is 3 residues too short to cover the CDR3 end, so that end is filled in from the germline J gene. The CDR3 loop spans 16 amino acids. V gave up 4 bases and J gave up 1 base, with 17 bases separating them. Germline V gives CDR1 MNHNS, CDR2 SASEGT. TCRdb's copy holds only in-frame clones and misses some; the assay was immunoSEQ multiplex PCR. The repertoire consists of roughly 43,000 clones, none detected only once. V and J are TRBV6-1 and TRBJ2-7, with D perhaps TRBD2 (6 bases). Sequenced sample: peripheral blood mononuclear cells. The receptor's source is a person between 18 and 69 years old in good health. Incomplete CDR3 DNA: TGTGCCAGCAGTGCACGGGGAGGAGATTTTTCCTACGAG. As protein: CASSARGGDFSYE. The whole CDR3 sequence reads CASSARGGDFSYEQYF.